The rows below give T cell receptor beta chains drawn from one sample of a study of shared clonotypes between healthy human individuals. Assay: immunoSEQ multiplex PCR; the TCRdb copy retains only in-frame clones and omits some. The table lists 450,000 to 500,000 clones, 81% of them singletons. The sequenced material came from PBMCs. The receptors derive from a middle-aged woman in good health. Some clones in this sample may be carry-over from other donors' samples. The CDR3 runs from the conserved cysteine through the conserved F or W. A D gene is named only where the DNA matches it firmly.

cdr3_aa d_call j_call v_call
CASSPPGHVYGYTF . TRBJ1-2 TRBV25-1
CTSSPRGFSEAFF . TRBJ1-1 TRBV18
CASSQARNIPQPQHF . TRBJ1-5 TRBV4-1
CASSIRGTGELFF . TRBJ2-2 TRBV7-2
CASSLPGQYSNQPQHF . TRBJ1-5 TRBV28
CASSIWQNTEAFF . TRBJ1-1 TRBV19
CASSELAHQYF . TRBJ2-7 TRBV2
CASSQVPFYGYTF . TRBJ1-2 TRBV4-1
CASSFPRHSPYEQYF . TRBJ2-7 TRBV7-8
CATSRGGTGGSGELFF TRBD1 TRBJ2-2 TRBV15
CASSLVVRGTEAFF . TRBJ1-1 TRBV28
CASSPRDRASTGELFF TRBD1 TRBJ2-2 TRBV11-3
CSVTGTSGSYEQYF TRBD2 TRBJ2-7 TRBV29-1
CASSLDRTSRYNEQFF TRBD2 TRBJ2-1 TRBV5-1
CASSVAWGVGYTF . TRBJ1-2 TRBV9
CASNLGPQPQHF . TRBJ1-5 TRBV6-1
CASSQQGLGEKLFF . TRBJ1-4 TRBV5-6
CASTLEGTGGWTQYF TRBD1 TRBJ2-5 TRBV2
CGYRDGNYCYTF . TRBJ1-2 TRBV30
CASRLWTGHGLNTEAFF TRBD1 TRBJ1-1 TRBV5-1
CASSIRGAGNEQYF . TRBJ2-7 TRBV5-1
CSVDPGGGTGELFF TRBD2 TRBJ2-2 TRBV29-1
CASSAGAGVDTGELFF TRBD2 TRBJ2-2 TRBV9
CSVESGTRVYNEQFF TRBD2 TRBJ2-1 TRBV29-1
CASSIQGQSGYNEQFF TRBD1 TRBJ2-1 TRBV5-1
CASSPRGESNSGANVLTF . TRBJ2-6 TRBV18
CASSTGATGGETQYF TRBD1 TRBJ2-5 TRBV9
CASSQGRGGGGEKLFF . TRBJ1-4 TRBV4-2
CASSVTGGYEQYF . TRBJ2-7 TRBV7-3
CASSLGLAGSNEQFF TRBD2 TRBJ2-1 TRBV6-6
CASSLVSGQGFNEQYF TRBD1 TRBJ2-7 TRBV7-2
CASSLLPTVETQYF . TRBJ2-5 TRBV7-7
CASSPTGYNEQFF . TRBJ2-1 TRBV6-5
CASRLDGYTF . TRBJ1-2 TRBV6-6
CASSLVEPGQGYEQYF TRBD1 TRBJ2-7 TRBV28
CASSYSNFYEQYF . TRBJ2-7 TRBV6-6
CASSPLGGELFF . TRBJ2-2 TRBV27
CASRRNTGELFF . TRBJ2-2 TRBV5-1
CASSPQEANTGELFF . TRBJ2-2 TRBV18
CASSYHGQTYGYTF . TRBJ1-2 TRBV6-5
CASSRTGSAQPQHF TRBD1 TRBJ1-5 TRBV28
CASSYRGANEKLFF TRBD1 TRBJ1-4 TRBV2
CASSRDSTSYEQYF . TRBJ2-7 TRBV5-1
CASSWGLGQGTVQYF TRBD1 TRBJ2-7 TRBV5-6
CASRAARAGELFF . TRBJ2-2 TRBV2
CASSRLAGGSYNEQFF TRBD2 TRBJ2-1 TRBV2
CASSLKGGSYEQYF . TRBJ2-7 TRBV5-4
CASSYSGQGTYEQYF . TRBJ2-7 TRBV6-5
CASSVLGASEKLFF . TRBJ1-4 TRBV2
CASSTLSGANVLTF . TRBJ2-6 TRBV6-5
CASSLLSGSYTYEQYF . TRBJ2-7 TRBV5-8
CASSYPAVHSYEQYF . TRBJ2-7 TRBV6-6
CASSHETSGRHTGELFF TRBD2 TRBJ2-2 TRBV4-1
CASSLRRGLLAKNIQYF . TRBJ2-4 TRBV28
CAWSPGTGVTEAFF TRBD1 TRBJ1-1 TRBV30
CAISESSYGGSSEQYF TRBD2 TRBJ2-7 TRBV10-2
CASSLGPLDRDTEAFF TRBD1 TRBJ1-1 TRBV5-4